A single sample is the source of the 10 T cell receptor beta chains below, sequenced in a study of STAT3 mutations in large granular lymphocyte leukemia. Notes on the study in general: Every T-LGLL patient had at least one immunodominant TCRbeta clonotype.

Generated by immunoSEQ multiplex PCR, the TCRdb table keeps only in-frame clones and is missing some. The profile shows 7,500 to 10,000 clones, under 95% of them singletons. Their antigen targets remain unknown. The material sequenced was peripheral blood mononuclear cells. Receptors originate from a man aged 55 to 70 with T-cell large granular lymphocyte leukemia. Some clones in this sample may be carry-over from other donors' samples.

This clone has only one observation. CDR3 region: CASSASKGEQYF. Here the CDR3 DNA reads TGTGCCAGCAGCGCCAGCAAAGGCGAGCAGTACTTC. The chain has TRBV7-2 and TRBJ2-7; D unresolved. The CDR3 sequence is 12 residues long. The V gene's germline CDR1 is SGHTA and CDR2 FQGNSA. V was clipped by 5 bases and J by 6 bases, with 11 bases between them.

The chain links TRBV19 to TRBJ2-5; D might be TRBD2 (6 bases). The germline V gene encodes CDR1 LNHDA and CDR2 SQIVND (reference sequence). The CDR3 consists of 12 residues. V was pared by 6 bases and J by 4 bases, with 9 bases between. DNA for the CDR3: TGTGCCAGTAGGCAAGCGGGAGAGACCCAGTACTTC. As protein: CASRQAGETQYF.

The chain has TRBV12-5 and TRBJ2-7, with TRBD1 matching 7 bases. V lost 0 bases to trimming and J lost 3 bases; unmatched junction nucleotides: 11. CDR3 length: 17 amino acids. Germline V CDR1 and CDR2: LGHNT, FRNRAP. CDR3 nucleotides: TGTGCTAGTGGTTTGGTACTAGGTGCTGGGACAGTCTACGAGCAGTACTTC. It is translated as CASGLVLGAGTVYEQYF.

V gene TRBV28 combines with J gene TRBJ1-5, with unresolved D. This CDR3 is built from 15 residues. Trimming stripped 2 bases from V and 2 bases from J, with 10 bases between. In germline, CDR1 is MDHEN, CDR2 SYDVKM. The CDR3 loop is CASSLRRQGNQPQHF. The CDR3 coding sequence is TGTGCCAGCAGTTTAAGACGGCAGGGCAATCAGCCCCAGCATTTT.

The chain uses TRBV10-3 and TRBJ2-2, with 11 nucleotides matching TRBD2. This CDR3 has 18 amino acids. CDR1 and CDR2 from the germline V gene are ENHRY and SYGVKD. Trimming at V came to 6 bases and at J to 2 bases, leaving 11 bases not matched to a gene. The CDR3 DNA follows: TGTGCCATCAGCCCAACCGGGACTAGCGGACCTAACACCGGGGAGCTGTTTTTT. It specifies CAISPTGTSGPNTGELFF.

This sequence joins TRBV29-1 and TRBJ2-3; 7 bases fit TRBD1. In germline, CDR1 is SQVTM, CDR2 ANQGSEA. V was pared by 6 bases and J by 3 bases, with 3 bases of the junction left unmatched. The CDR3 spans 12 residues. The CDR3 protein is CSVSTGTDTQYF. As DNA, the CDR3 is TGCAGCGTATCGACAGGGACAGATACGCAGTATTTT.

J is TRBJ1-1 and V is TRBV7-9; weak D call: TRBD1 (6 bases). Trimming stripped 7 bases from V and 6 bases from J, with 18 bases between. The germline V gene encodes CDR1 SEHNR and CDR2 FQNEAQ (reference sequence). CDR3 length equals 14 residues. The CDR3 DNA is TGTGCCAGCACGGAATTGGGGGGGCTTCCTGAAGCTTTCTTT. The encoded protein is CASTELGGLPEAFF.

This clone has a single count. The rearrangement links TRBV10-1 to TRBJ2-5; 8 positions agree with TRBD2. The V segment lost 2 bases and the J segment 4 bases; nucleotides outside the gene matches: 9. The CDR3 consists of 16 residues. Germline V CDR1 and CDR2: WNHNN, SYGVQD (reference sequence). The DNA of the CDR3 is TGCGCCAGCAGTGAGGTAGCGGGGCTAGAAAGAGAGACCCAGTACTTC. This codes for CASSEVAGLERETQYF.

The V and J genes are TRBV29-1 and TRBJ1-6; perhaps TRBD1 as D (5 bases). With 6 bases removed from V and 2 bases from J, the gap between germline ends came to 11 bases. Germline V gene sequence: CDR1 SQVTM, CDR2 ANQGSEA. The CDR3 sequence is 14 residues long. CDR3 in DNA: TGCAGCGTCAAGGAGGGGACCTATAATTCACCCCTCCACTTT. Its protein is CSVKEGTYNSPLHF.

The chain carries TRBV19 and TRBJ1-5, with D hard to call. Looked up from germline, CDR1 is LNHDA and CDR2 is SQIVND (reference sequence). V was trimmed by 4 bases and J by 2 bases, leaving 18 bases between them. The CDR3 covers 17 residues. The DNA of the CDR3 is TGTGCCAGTAGTACCCGACCCGGCCAAAGGGGCAATCAGCCCCAGCATTTT. This translates into CASSTRPGQRGNQPQHF.